This T cell receptor (beta chain) derives from a study of cytomegalovirus exposure and HLA in healthy donors. Broader study findings: For cytomegalovirus status, the classifier reportedly gave diagnoses with high specificity and sensitivity. Researchers had no immune exposure information except CMV serostatus available. Listed as cytomegalovirus-associated were approximately 160 TCR beta chains.

The PCR ran on 60 Vbeta and 13 Jbeta primers. Using immunoSEQ multiplex PCR, the repertoire was profiled, and TCRdb retains in-frame clones only, with some absent. The sample shows 130,000 to 150,000 clones, about 80% of them seen only once. J was trimmed by 0 bases and V by 0 bases; bases with no gene match: 5. From germline, CDR1 is SGHRS and CDR2 YFSETQ. This CDR3 is 18 amino acids long. As regards this clone: Its matching antigen is unknown.

The clonotype originates from a man aged 40-49 years in good health and CMV-seropositive. Specimen: PBMCs. V and J are TRBV5-1 and TRBJ1-6; 8 nucleotides match TRBD1. The CDR3 DNA sequence: TGCGCCAGCAGCTTGGAAGGACAGGGTAGCTCCTATAATTCACCCCTCCACTTT. Translating it yields CASSLEGQGSSYNSPLHF.